Each of the 6 T cell receptor beta chains below was sequenced from the same sample in a study of Ad26.COV2.S vaccination and SARS-CoV-2 variants. Sequenced by immunoSEQ multiplex PCR; TCRdb stores in-frame clones only, minus some. The sample includes about 350,000 clones, 92% seen only once; the top ten take 3% to 5%. The sequencing used peripheral blood, collected after recovery from COVID-19. All receptors come from a human donor who had recovered from COVID-19.

The genes are TRBV6-2 or TRBV6-3 and TRBJ1-2; 7 positions match TRBD1. Germline V gene data show CDR1 as MNHEY and CDR2 as SVGEGT. Trimming cost V 5 bases and J 4 bases; bases outside gene matches: 7. The CDR3 totals 14 residues. The CDR3 is CASSIQGDAYGYTF. As DNA, the CDR3 is TGTGCCAGCAGTATTCAGGGGGATGCCTATGGCTACACCTTC.

CDR3 in amino acids: CASSLVGLAEAFF. CDR3 DNA sequence: TGTGCCAGCAGCTTAGTTGGGTTGGCTGAAGCTTTCTTT. This chain joins TRBV13 and TRBJ1-1; unclear D gene. This CDR3 contains 13 residues. The germline V gene has CDR1 PRHDT and CDR2 FYEKMQ (reference sequence). V was clipped by 1 base and J by 6 bases, with 9 bases between them.

The chain carries TRBV19 and TRBJ2-3; 9 positions agree with TRBD2. The CDR3 runs to 14 residues. V lost 5 bases, J lost 2 bases, and 2 bases stayed unmatched. Germline CDR1 LNHDA, CDR2 SQIVND (reference sequence). The chain's CDR3 is CASSLAGLTDTQYF. CDR3 nucleotides: TGTGCCAGTAGTCTAGCGGGGCTCACAGATACGCAGTATTTT.

The chain carries TRBV5-6 and TRBJ1-4; possible D gene TRBD1, 6 bases. Germline CDR1 SGHDT, CDR2 YYEEEE. V dropped 0 bases and J dropped 8 bases, with 11 bases sitting between them. The CDR3 has 14 amino acids. CDR3 in amino acids: CASSLGTGFEKLFF. The CDR3 bases are TGTGCCAGCAGCTTGGGAACAGGGTTCGAAAAACTGTTTTTT.

The chain carries TRBV6-5 and TRBJ1-4; 8 bases align to TRBD1. In germline, CDR1 is MNHEY, CDR2 SVGAGI. The length of the CDR3 is 15 residues. V trimming: 5 bases; J trimming: 4 bases; junction bases outside the gene matches: 6. CDR3 loop: CASSLWTGRNEKLFF. CDR3 DNA: TGTGCCAGCAGTCTCTGGACAGGGCGTAATGAAAAACTGTTTTTT.

The chain recombines TRBV7-9 with TRBJ2-5; D unresolved. Germline V gene lookup returns CDR1 SEHNR and CDR2 FQNEAQ (reference sequence). V lost 8 bases, J lost 1 base, and 5 bases lay in between. This CDR3 is 11 amino acids long. CDR3 residues: CASASQETQYF. The CDR3 region has the DNA TGTGCCAGCGCCAGCCAAGAGACCCAGTACTTC.